This T cell receptor beta chain is from a study of blood T cells in healthy people across ages. Study observations and caveats: The recorded TCR beta diversity per million T cells decreased in a roughly linear manner with age.

This clonotype was detected many times. Its antigen is unknown. Primers used in a second PCR of roughly 6 to 11 cycles were a sample-barcoded 5' primer and a J-beta primer mix. TCRdb re-derived calls from the 5' RACE reads in MiXCR, one entry per CDR3 protein. The data contain about 930,000 distinct CDR3 sequences, approximately 32% of them seen just once; the ten biggest clones take up roughly a tenth. The germline CDR1 and CDR2 sequences are SGHRS and YFSETQ. V lost 4 bases and J lost 2, with 10 bases in between. The CDR3 loop spans 13 amino acids. The sample also formed part of further work on T cells of mothers and their children.

The rearrangement links TRBV5-1 to TRBJ2-7, with D tentatively TRBD2 (5 bases). The sequence was obtained from a middle-aged woman in good health. The sequencing sample was made of blood. DNA for the CDR3: TGCGCCAGCAGCACGGACGGGGCCTACGAGCAGTACTTC. Amino acid sequence: CASSTDGAYEQYF.